Following are 15 T cell receptor beta chains from one sample sequenced in a study of T cells in Graves' hyperthyroidism and ophthalmopathy. Using RNA transcripts as the source, TCR beta CDR3 regions were amplified. First-round RT-PCR of the TCR CDR3 relied on the HTBI primer set. TCRdb reprocessed the multiplex PCR reads via MiXCR and lists one record per CDR3 protein. The sample lists approximately 370,000 distinct CDR3 sequences, about 16% occurring once. Sequenced: blood. These receptors all stem from a woman in her 30s with Graves' hyperthyroidism.

This clonotype was counted many times. V is TRBV28 and J is TRBJ1-4, with TRBD1 identical over 8 bases. CDR3 size: 15 residues. CDR1 and CDR2 (germline): MDHEN, SYDVKM. Unmatched junction bases numbered 8, after V lost 4 bases and J lost 7 bases. The CDR3 spells CASSSLWGTGEKLFF. The CDR3 bases are TGTGCCAGCAGTTCCCTGTGGGGGACAGGTGAAAAACTGTTTTTT. The full variable domain, with the rest looked up from reference TRBV28 and TRBJ1-4, is DVKVTQSSRYLVKRTGEKVFLECVQDMDHENMFWYRQDPGLGLRLIYFSYDVKMKEKGDIPEGYSVSREKKERFSLILESASTNQTSMYLCASSSLWGTGEKLFFGSGTQLSVL.

This clonotype was detected a few times. The gene calls are TRBV6-1 and TRBJ2-5, with a tentative D call TRBD1 (6 bases). In germline, CDR1 is MNHNS, CDR2 SASEGT. V lost 6 bases, J lost 5 bases, and 16 bases lay in between. The CDR3 runs to 14 residues. The CDR3 DNA sequence: TGTGCCAGCAGACGTGAGGGGGTCTATGAGACCCAGTACTTC. Its protein product is CASRREGVYETQYF.

This clonotype was detected only a few times. Germline is not matched at one junction end, which may reflect a read error. The chain couples TRBV11-2 to TRBJ2-7; 11 bases are a match to TRBD1. CDR1 is SGHAT and CDR2 is FQNNGV in the germline V gene. The CDR3 covers 13 residues. As DNA, the CDR3 is TGTACCAGCAGCCGGGACAGGGGGTACGAGCAGTACTTC. This translates into CTSSRDRGYEQYF.

This clonotype was seen a few times. The V call is TRBV12-3 or TRBV12-4, the J call TRBJ1-2; D is perhaps TRBD1 (6 bases). Trimming took off 2 bases at V and 4 bases at J, with 14 bases between the two ends. The CDR3 has 15 residues. The CDR3: CASSLSGGALYGYTF. Written as DNA, the CDR3 is TGTGCCAGCAGTTTATCGGGGGGGGCACTCTATGGCTACACCTTC.

This rearrangement joins TRBV20-1 to TRBJ2-5, with D unresolved. The CDR3 has 13 residues. The germline V gene has CDR1 DFQATT and CDR2 SNEGSKA (reference sequence). V shed 1 base and J shed 0 bases, with 6 bases lying between them. This chain's CDR3 is CSARGKNQETQYF. CDR3 bases: TGCAGTGCTAGAGGGAAGAACCAAGAGACCCAGTACTTC.

This chain uses TRBV20-1 with TRBJ2-1; D is unclear. CDR1 and CDR2 (germline): DFQATT, SNEGSKA (reference sequence). The V end was cut by 3 bases, the J end by 0 bases, with 18 bases between. This CDR3 spans 17 amino acids. CDR3 in amino acids: CSARVKAWSSSYNEQFF. The CDR3 DNA reads TGCAGTGCTAGGGTCAAGGCATGGTCAAGCTCCTACAATGAGCAGTTCTTC.

This clonotype was detected only a few times. A clone one base away is much larger, so this may be a read error. The V call is TRBV30, the J call TRBJ2-1; D is possibly TRBD1 or TRBD2 (5 bases each). V was clipped by 1 base and J by 12 bases, with 19 bases between them. The CDR3 has 14 residues. CDR1 and CDR2 from the germline V gene are GTSNPN and SVGIG (reference sequence). The CDR3 nucleotides are TGTGCCTGGAGTGACTACCGGGGCAGCTATGGGCAGTTCTTC. Amino acid sequence: CAWSDYRGSYGQFF.

At least ten counts were recorded for this clonotype. The V gene is TRBV28, the J gene TRBJ2-3; D may be TRBD1 or TRBD2 (6 bases each). The CDR3 contains 14 residues. Trimming pared 6 bases from V and 10 bases from J, leaving 20 bases between. The germline CDR1 and CDR2 sequences are MDHEN and SYDVKM. The CDR3 sequence is CASSNPGGGVAQYF. The CDR3 DNA reads TGTGCCAGCAGCAACCCCGGAGGGGGAGTGGCGCAGTATTTT.

The sample holds many counts of this clonotype. The chain uses TRBV28 and TRBJ1-2; D gene uncertain. The CDR3 runs to 14 residues. V was shortened by 7 bases and J by 5 bases, with 17 bases between the two germline ends. The germline V gene has CDR1 MDHEN and CDR2 SYDVKM. The CDR3 sequence is CASISPPSGYGYTF. The CDR3 coding sequence is TGTGCCAGCATATCCCCCCCCTCGGGTTATGGCTACACCTTC.

Many counts were recorded for this clonotype. The chain has TRBV5-1 and TRBJ2-2; D gene unclear. The CDR3 runs 12 residues. V was shortened by 0 bases and J by 6 bases, with 3 bases between the two germline ends. CDR1 and CDR2 from the germline V gene are SGHRS and YFSETQ. The CDR3 DNA reads TGCGCCAGCAGCTTGGAACCCGGGGAGCTGTTTTTT. Translating it yields CASSLEPGELFF.

This clonotype was seen many times. This chain connects TRBV2 to TRBJ2-1, with TRBD1 matching 7 bases. With 7 bases clipped from V and 3 bases from J, the junction kept 15 bases outside the gene matches. The germline gives CDR1 SNHLY, CDR2 FYNNEI. CDR3 size: 17 residues. The CDR3 is CASTPLEGTAVYNEQFF. CDR3 DNA: TGTGCCAGCACCCCCCTAGAGGGGACAGCGGTCTACAATGAGCAGTTCTTC. Full variable domain (missing parts from reference TRBV2 and TRBJ2-1): EPEVTQTPSHQVTQMGQEVILRCVPISNHLYFYWYRQILGQKVEFLVSFYNNEISEKSEIFDDQFSVERPDGSNFTLKIRSTKLEDSAMYFCASTPLEGTAVYNEQFFGPGTRLTVL.

This clonotype was detected ten times or more. V is TRBV3-1 and J is TRBJ1-2; D ambiguous. This CDR3 is built from 11 residues. V shed 2 bases and J shed 9 bases, with 7 bases lying between them. CDR1 and CDR2 (germline): LGHDT, YNNKEL (reference sequence). CDR3 in DNA: TGTGCCAGCAGCCAAACAGCCCGCTACACCTTC. This encodes CASSQTARYTF.

The chain couples TRBV5-6 to TRBJ1-3, with a weak D call TRBD1 (6 bases). Germline V gene data show CDR1 as SGHDT and CDR2 as YYEEEE. Trimming cost V 4 bases and J 3 bases, with 8 bases left between them. CDR3 length equals 13 residues. The CDR3 sequence: CASSTRGGNTIYF. The CDR3 nucleotides are TGTGCCAGCAGCACCAGGGGTGGAAACACCATATATTTT.

J is TRBJ2-3 and V is TRBV4-1; D perhaps matches TRBD2 (5 bases). V shed 4 bases and J shed 5 bases, with 10 bases lying between them. CDR1 MGHRA and CDR2 YSYEKL come from the germline V gene. The CDR3 totals 13 residues. The CDR3 sequence is CASSPTREDTQYF. The DNA for the CDR3 is TGCGCCAGCAGCCCTACTAGGGAAGATACGCAGTATTTT.

This clonotype was observed at least ten times. V gene TRBV28 combines with J gene TRBJ2-1; 8 bases map to TRBD1. With 3 bases clipped from V and 4 bases from J, the junction kept 8 bases outside the gene matches. This CDR3 has 16 amino acids. CDR1 is MDHEN, CDR2 SYDVKM, per germline. The CDR3 nucleotides read TGTGCCAGCAGTTTTAAGGGGACAGGAGCTTACAATGAGCAGTTCTTC. Protein: CASSFKGTGAYNEQFF.